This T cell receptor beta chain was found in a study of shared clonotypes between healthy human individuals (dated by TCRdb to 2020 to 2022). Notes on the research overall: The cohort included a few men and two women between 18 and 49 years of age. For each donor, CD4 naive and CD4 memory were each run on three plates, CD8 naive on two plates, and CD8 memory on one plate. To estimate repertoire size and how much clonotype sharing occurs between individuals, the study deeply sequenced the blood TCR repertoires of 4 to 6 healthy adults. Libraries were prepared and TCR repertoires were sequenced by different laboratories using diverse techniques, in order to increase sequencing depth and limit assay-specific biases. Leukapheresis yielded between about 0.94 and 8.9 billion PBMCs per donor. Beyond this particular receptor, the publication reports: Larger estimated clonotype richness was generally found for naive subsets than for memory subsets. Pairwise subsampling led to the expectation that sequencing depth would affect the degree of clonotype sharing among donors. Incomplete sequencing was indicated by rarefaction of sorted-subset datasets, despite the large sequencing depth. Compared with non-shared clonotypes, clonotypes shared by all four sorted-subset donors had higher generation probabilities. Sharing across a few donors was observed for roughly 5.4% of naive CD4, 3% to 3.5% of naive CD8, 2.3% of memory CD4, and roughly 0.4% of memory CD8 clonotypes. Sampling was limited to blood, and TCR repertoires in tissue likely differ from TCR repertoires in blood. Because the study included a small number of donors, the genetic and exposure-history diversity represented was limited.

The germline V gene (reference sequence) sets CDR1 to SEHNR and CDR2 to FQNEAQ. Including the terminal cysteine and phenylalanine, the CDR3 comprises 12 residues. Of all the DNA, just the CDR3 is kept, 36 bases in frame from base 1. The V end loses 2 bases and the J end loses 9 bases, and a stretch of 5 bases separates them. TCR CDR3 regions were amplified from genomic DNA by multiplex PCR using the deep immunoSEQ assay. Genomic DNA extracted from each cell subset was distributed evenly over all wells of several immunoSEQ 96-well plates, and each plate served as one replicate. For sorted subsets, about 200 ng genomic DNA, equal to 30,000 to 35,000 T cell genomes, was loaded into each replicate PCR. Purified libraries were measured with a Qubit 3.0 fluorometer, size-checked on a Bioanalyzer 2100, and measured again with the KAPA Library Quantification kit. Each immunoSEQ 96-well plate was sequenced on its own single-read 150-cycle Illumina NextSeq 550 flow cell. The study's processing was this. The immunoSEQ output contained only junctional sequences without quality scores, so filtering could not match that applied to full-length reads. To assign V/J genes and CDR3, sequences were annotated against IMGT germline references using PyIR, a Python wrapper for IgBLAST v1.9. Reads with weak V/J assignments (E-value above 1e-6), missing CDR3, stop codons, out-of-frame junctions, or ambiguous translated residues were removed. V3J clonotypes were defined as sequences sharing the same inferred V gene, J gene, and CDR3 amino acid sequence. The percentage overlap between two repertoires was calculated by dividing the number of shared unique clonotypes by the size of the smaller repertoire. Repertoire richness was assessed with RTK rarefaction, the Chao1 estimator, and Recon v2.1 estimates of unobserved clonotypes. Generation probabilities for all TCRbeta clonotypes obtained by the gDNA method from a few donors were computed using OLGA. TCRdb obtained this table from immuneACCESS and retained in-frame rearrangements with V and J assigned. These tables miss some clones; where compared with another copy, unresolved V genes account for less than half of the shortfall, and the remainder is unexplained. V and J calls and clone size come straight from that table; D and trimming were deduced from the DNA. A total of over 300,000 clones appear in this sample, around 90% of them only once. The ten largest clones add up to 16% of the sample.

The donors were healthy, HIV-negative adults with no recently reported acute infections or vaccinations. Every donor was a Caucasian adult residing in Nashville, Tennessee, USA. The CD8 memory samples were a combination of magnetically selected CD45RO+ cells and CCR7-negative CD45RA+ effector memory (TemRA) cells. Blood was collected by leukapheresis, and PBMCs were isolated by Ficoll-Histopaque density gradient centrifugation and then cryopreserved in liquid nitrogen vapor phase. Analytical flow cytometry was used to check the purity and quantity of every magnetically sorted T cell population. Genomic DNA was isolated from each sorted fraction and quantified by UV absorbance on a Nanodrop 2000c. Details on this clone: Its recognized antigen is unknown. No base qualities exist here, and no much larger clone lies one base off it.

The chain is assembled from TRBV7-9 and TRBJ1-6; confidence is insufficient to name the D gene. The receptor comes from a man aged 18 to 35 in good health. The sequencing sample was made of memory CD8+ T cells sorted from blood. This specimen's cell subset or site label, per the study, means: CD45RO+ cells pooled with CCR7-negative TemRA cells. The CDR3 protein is CASSLMGSPLHF. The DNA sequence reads TGTGCCAGCAGCTTAATGGGTTCACCCCTCCACTTT.